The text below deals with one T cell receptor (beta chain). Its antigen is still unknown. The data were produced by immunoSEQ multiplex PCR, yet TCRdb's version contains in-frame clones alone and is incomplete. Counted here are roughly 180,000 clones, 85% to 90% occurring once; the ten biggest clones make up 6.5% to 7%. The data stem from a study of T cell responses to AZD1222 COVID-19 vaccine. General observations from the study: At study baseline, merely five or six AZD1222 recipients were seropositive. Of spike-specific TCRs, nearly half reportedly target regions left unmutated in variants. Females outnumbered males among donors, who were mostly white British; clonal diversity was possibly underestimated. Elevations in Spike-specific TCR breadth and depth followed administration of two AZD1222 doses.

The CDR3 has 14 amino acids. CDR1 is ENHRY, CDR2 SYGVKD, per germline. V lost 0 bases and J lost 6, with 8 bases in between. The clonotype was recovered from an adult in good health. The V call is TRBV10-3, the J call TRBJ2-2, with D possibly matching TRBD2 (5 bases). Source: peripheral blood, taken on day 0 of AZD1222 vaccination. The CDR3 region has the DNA TGTGCCATCAGTGAGTCGACGGGGTCCGGGGAGCTGTTTTTT. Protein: CAISESTGSGELFF.